The 15 T cell receptor beta chains below all came from one sample that was sequenced in a study of T cell responses to AZD1222 COVID-19 vaccine. Assay used: immunoSEQ multiplex PCR; TCRdb lists only in-frame clones, some missing. The sample consists of 150,000 or so clones, around 90% of them appearing once. The specimen comprised peripheral blood, sampled 28 days after the second AZD1222 dose. These TCRs come from an adult who received the AZD1222 COVID-19 vaccine.

The rearrangement joins TRBV27 to TRBJ1-6; unclear D gene. There are 15 residues in the CDR3. Trimming removed 8 bases from V and 5 bases from J, with 16 bases in between. CDR1 and CDR2 from the germline V gene are MNHEY and SMNVEV (reference sequence). The DNA of the CDR3 is TGTGCCAGCGCTGAGAGGTCCGGTAATAATTCACCCCTCCACTTT. Its protein product is CASAERSGNNSPLHF.

The chain uses TRBV12-3 or TRBV12-4 and TRBJ1-5; tentative D call: TRBD1 (5 bases). Trimming shortened V by 6 bases and J by 6 bases, and 9 bases separated the two germline ends. This CDR3 contains 12 residues. CDR3 loop: CASSEGSQPQHF. CDR3 in DNA: TGTGCCAGCAGCGAGGGGAGTCAGCCCCAGCATTTT.

The chain employs TRBV6-1 and TRBJ1-1; D is perhaps TRBD1 (5 bases). Germline loops: CDR1 MNHNS, CDR2 SASEGT. V lost 2 bases and J lost 10, with 14 bases in between. The CDR3 sequence is 13 residues long. CDR3 DNA: TGTGCCAGCAGTGAAAGTTTAAGACAGCCAGCTTTCTTT. This translates into CASSESLRQPAFF.

The chain links TRBV24-1 to TRBJ1-1, with D possibly being TRBD1 (5 bases). Looked up from germline, CDR1 is KGHDR and CDR2 is SFDVKD. Trimming removed 5 bases at V and 0 bases at J, with 18 bases between. The CDR3 is made up of 17 amino acids. The CDR3 region is CATSVLPHSTVNTEAFF. The CDR3, as DNA: TGTGCCACCAGTGTTCTCCCCCACTCGACAGTGAACACTGAAGCTTTCTTT.

The chain combines TRBV4-3 with TRBJ2-1; TRBD2 agrees at 10 bases. Trimming cost V 4 bases and J 8 bases; bases outside gene matches: 14. The germline V gene encodes CDR1 LGHNA and CDR2 YSLEER. CDR3 length: 17 amino acids. CDR3 in DNA: TGCGCCAGCAGCCCCCAAACCCGGACTAGCGGAACCGATGAGCAGTTCTTC. Its translation: CASSPQTRTSGTDEQFF.

CDR3 nucleotide sequence: TGTGCCAGCAGTTACTGGGGGAAGGAGAGTGGCTACACCTTC. It yields the protein CASSYWGKESGYTF. V usage is TRBV6-5 and J usage is TRBJ1-2; weak D call: TRBD1 (5 bases). V lost 1 base and J lost 7, with 13 bases in between. This CDR3 is 14 amino acids long. The germline gives CDR1 MNHEY, CDR2 SVGAGI.

CDR3 sequence reads: CAWAWEGIGELFF. CDR3 in DNA: TGTGCCTGGGCCTGGGAGGGAATCGGGGAGCTGTTTTTT. The chain couples TRBV30 to TRBJ2-2; 7 bases are shared with TRBD2. With V trimmed by 5 bases and J by 7 bases, 7 bases remained unmatched. The CDR3 length is 13 residues. The V gene's germline CDR1 is GTSNPN and CDR2 SVGIG (reference sequence).

The rearrangement links TRBV4-2 to TRBJ1-1, with a tentative D call TRBD1 (5 bases). Trimming pared 0 bases from V and 5 bases from J, leaving 13 bases between. The CDR3 consists of 15 residues. The germline V gene encodes CDR1 LGHNA and CDR2 YNFKEQ. Here the CDR3 reads CASSQDPRRVTEAFF. As DNA, the CDR3 is TGTGCCAGCAGCCAAGATCCCCGCAGGGTAACTGAAGCTTTCTTT.

V is TRBV7-2 and J is TRBJ2-7; D is ambiguous. Trimming removed 0 bases at V and 5 bases at J, with 14 bases between. Germline loops: CDR1 SGHTA, CDR2 FQGNSA. This CDR3 has 15 amino acids. CDR3 sequence (DNA): TGTGCCAGCAGCTTAGCGCTTGGGCCCACCGACGAGCAGTACTTC. This sequence encodes CASSLALGPTDEQYF.

The rearrangement joins TRBV24-1 to TRBJ2-5, with 8 positions matching TRBD2. The ends lost 1 base at V and 3 bases at J; junction bases unmatched: 3. CDR1 KGHDR and CDR2 SFDVKD come from the germline V gene. The CDR3 totals 15 residues. Written as DNA, the CDR3 is TGTGCCACCAGTGATTTCGCGGGAGGAGAAGAGACCCAGTACTTC. It yields the protein CATSDFAGGEETQYF.

This clone was detected once. The chain links TRBV14 to TRBJ1-6; D is unresolved. The length of the CDR3 is 13 residues. The germline CDR1 and CDR2 sequences are SGHDN and FVKESK. V shed 4 bases and J shed 2 bases, with 3 bases lying between them. CDR3 region: CASSRAYNSPLHF. The CDR3 DNA follows: TGTGCCAGCAGCCGGGCCTATAATTCACCCCTCCACTTT.

The chain combines TRBV14 with TRBJ2-3; D is unresolved. The CDR3 length is 14 residues. The germline gives CDR1 SGHDN, CDR2 FVKESK. Trimming pared 1 base from V and 2 bases from J, leaving 7 bases between. In DNA, the CDR3 is TGTGCCAGCAGCCAAGTCCTAGTCACAGATACGCAGTATTTT. Its protein is CASSQVLVTDTQYF. Filled out from reference TRBV14 and TRBJ2-3, the complete variable domain reads EAGVTQFPSHSVIEKGQTVTLRCDPISGHDNLYWYRRVMGKEIKFLLHFVKESKQDESGMPNNRFLAERTGGTYSTLKVQPAELEDSGVYFCASSQVLVTDTQYFGPGTRLTVL.

This chain uses TRBV7-3 with TRBJ2-1, with D perhaps TRBD1 (6 bases). The V gene lost 2 bases and the J gene lost 7 bases, with 12 bases spanning the gap. This CDR3 region has 14 residues. The germline gives CDR1 SGHTA, CDR2 FQGTGA. CDR3 loop: CASSLEGDLNEQFF. The DNA for the CDR3 is TGTGCCAGCAGCTTAGAGGGGGACCTAAATGAGCAGTTCTTC.

The chain is built from TRBV11-2 and TRBJ1-1; D gene uncertain. The CDR3 loop spans 13 amino acids. V was trimmed by 8 bases and J by 2 bases, leaving 12 bases between them. Looked up from germline, CDR1 is SGHAT and CDR2 is FQNNGV. This CDR3 reads CASERVFNTEAFF. DNA of the CDR3: TGTGCCAGCGAGAGGGTTTTTAACACTGAAGCTTTCTTT. The full variable domain, rest sourced from reference TRBV11-2 and TRBJ1-1, is EAGVAQSPRYKIIEKRQSVAFWCNPISGHATLYWYQQILGQGPKLLIQFQNNGVVDDSQLPKDRFSAERLKGVDSTLKIQPAKLEDSAVYLCASERVFNTEAFFGQGTRLTVV.

This clone was seen just once. This chain connects TRBV2 to TRBJ2-3; a possible D gene is TRBD1 (5 bases). V was cut by 7 bases and J by 2 bases, with 16 bases left in between. Germline CDR1 and CDR2: SNHLY and FYNNEI. This CDR3 comprises 15 residues. DNA of the CDR3: TGTGCCAGCACCCGGGCAGGGCAAACCACAGATACGCAGTATTTT. Amino acid sequence: CASTRAGQTTDTQYF.